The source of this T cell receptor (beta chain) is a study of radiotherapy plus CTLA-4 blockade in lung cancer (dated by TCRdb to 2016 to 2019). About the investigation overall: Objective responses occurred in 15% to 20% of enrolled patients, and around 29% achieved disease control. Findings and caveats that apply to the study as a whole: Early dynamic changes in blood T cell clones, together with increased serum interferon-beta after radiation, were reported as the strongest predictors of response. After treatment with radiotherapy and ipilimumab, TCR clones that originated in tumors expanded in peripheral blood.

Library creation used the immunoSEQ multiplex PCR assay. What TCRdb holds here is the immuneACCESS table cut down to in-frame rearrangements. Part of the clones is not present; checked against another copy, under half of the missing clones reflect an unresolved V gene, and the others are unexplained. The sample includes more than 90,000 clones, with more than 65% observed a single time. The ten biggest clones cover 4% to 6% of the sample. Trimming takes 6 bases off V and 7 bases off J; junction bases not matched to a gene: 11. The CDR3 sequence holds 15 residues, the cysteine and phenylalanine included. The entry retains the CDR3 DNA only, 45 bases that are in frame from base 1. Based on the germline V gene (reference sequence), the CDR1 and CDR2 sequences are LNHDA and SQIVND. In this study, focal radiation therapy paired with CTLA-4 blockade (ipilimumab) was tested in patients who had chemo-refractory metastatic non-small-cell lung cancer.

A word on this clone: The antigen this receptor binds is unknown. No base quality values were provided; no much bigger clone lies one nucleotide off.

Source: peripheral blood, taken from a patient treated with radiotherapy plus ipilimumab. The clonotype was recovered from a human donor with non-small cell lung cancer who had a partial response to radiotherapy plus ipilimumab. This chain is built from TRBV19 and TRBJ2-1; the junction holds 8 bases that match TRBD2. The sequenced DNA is TGTGCCAGTAGCTCCGGGACTAGAGGAACGAATGAGCAGTTCTTC. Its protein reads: CASSSGTRGTNEQFF.